This TCR beta chain was sequenced during a study of T-cell memory formation after mild COVID-19. Ten or more counts support this clonotype. V lost 2 bases and J lost 3, with 8 bases in between. This CDR3 has 14 residues. TCRdb reanalysed the 5' RACE reads using MiXCR and keeps one entry per CDR3 protein. The sample lists 45,000 to 65,000 distinct CDR3 sequences; over 8.5% were seen once. The TCR was taken from an adult woman who had mild COVID-19 (a few samples of this study predate the infection). Cell type and time point are not known. The chain recombines TRBV12-3 or TRBV12-4 with TRBJ2-1, with D possibly TRBD1 on 6 matching bases. Material for sequencing was PBMCs or a T cell subset sorted from them (not recorded which). CDR3: CASSLTGSYNEQFF. CDR3 bases: TGTGCCAGCAGTTTAACAGGGAGCTACAATGAGCAGTTCTTC.